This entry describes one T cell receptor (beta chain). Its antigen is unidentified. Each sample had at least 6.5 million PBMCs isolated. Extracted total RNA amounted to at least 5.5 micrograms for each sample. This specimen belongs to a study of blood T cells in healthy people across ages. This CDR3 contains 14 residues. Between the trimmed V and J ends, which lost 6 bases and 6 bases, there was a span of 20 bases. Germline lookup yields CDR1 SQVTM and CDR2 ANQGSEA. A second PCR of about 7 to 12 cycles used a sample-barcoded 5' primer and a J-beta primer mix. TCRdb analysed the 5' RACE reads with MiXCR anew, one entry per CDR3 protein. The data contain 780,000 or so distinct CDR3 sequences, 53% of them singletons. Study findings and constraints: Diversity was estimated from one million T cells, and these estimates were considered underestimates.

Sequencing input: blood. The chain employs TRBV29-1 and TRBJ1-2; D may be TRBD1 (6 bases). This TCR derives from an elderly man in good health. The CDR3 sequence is CSVRDTRYADGYTF. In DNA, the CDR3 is TGCAGCGTACGGGACACCCGTTACGCGGATGGCTACACCTTC.